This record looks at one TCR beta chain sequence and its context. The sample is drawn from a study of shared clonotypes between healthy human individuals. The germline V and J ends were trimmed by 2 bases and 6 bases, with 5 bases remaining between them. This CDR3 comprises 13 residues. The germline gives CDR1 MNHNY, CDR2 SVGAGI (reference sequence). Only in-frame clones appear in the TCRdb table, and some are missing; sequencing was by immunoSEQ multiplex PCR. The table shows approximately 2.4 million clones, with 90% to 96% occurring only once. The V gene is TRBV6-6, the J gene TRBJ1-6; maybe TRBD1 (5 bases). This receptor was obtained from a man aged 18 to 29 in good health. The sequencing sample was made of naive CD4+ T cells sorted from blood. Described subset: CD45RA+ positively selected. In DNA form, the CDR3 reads TGTGCCAGCAGTTACGACAGTAATTCACCCCTCCACTTT. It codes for CASSYDSNSPLHF.